This TCR beta chain was identified during a study of blood T cell repertoires in COVID-19. As for the study in general: Samples representing acute and convalescent COVID-19 were sourced from the United States, Italy and Spain. Nucleic acid was either cDNA or gDNA, and it came from T cells, B-cell-depleted T cells, or PBMCs.

Sequencing used immunoSEQ multiplex PCR; TCRdb keeps in-frame clones, though not all of them. The sample records roughly 74,000 clones, just over 85% being singletons. The CDR3 runs 14 residues. V gave up 3 bases and J gave up 2 bases, with 10 bases separating them. In germline, CDR1 is SNHLY, CDR2 FYNNEI. This receptor was identified in a woman aged 80 or over with active or convalescent COVID-19. Sequenced: peripheral blood. The chain uses TRBV2 and TRBJ1-1; no definite D call. CDR3 in amino acids: CASSDGGTNTEAFF. The CDR3 DNA follows: TGTGCCAGCAGTGACGGTGGTACTAACACTGAAGCTTTCTTT.